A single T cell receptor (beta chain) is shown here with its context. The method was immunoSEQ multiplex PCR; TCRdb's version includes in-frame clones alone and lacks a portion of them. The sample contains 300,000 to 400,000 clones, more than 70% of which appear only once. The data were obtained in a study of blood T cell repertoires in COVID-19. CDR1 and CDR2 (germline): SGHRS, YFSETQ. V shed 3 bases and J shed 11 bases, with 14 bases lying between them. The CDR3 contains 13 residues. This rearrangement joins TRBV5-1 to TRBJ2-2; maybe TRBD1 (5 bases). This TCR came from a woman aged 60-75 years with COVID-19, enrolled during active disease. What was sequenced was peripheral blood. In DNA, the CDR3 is TGCGCCAGCAGCTGGGAAGGGCAGGGAGAGCTGTTTTTT. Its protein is CASSWEGQGELFF.